These 13 T cell receptor beta chains were all obtained from the same sample, sequenced in a study of T cells in Graves' hyperthyroidism and ophthalmopathy. TCR beta CDR3 region amplification was performed from RNA transcripts. HTBI primers were the set used in a first-round RT-PCR of the TCR CDR3. TCRdb re-called the multiplex PCR reads through MiXCR, storing one row per CDR3 protein. The profile shows about 92,000 distinct CDR3 sequences, around 52% of them singletons. Sequences were obtained from blood. The source is a woman aged 40 to 49 with Graves' hyperthyroidism.

As regards this clonotype: At one end the junction does not follow the germline gene, possibly because of a read error. This rearrangement joins TRBV20-1 to TRBJ2-5; 12 bases match TRBD2. Germline assignment: CDR1 DFQATT and CDR2 SNEGSKA (reference sequence). This CDR3 is built from 14 residues. In DNA, the CDR3 is TGCAGTGCTAGTCTAGCGGGAGGGCAAGAGACCCAGTGCTTC. Protein sequence: CSASLAGGQETQCF.

This chain joins TRBV14 and TRBJ2-2; D remains ambiguous. Deletions cut 0 bases from V and 1 base from J, with 3 bases between. Germline V lookup: CDR1 SGHDN, CDR2 FVKESK. The length of the CDR3 is 14 residues. The chain's CDR3 is CASSQDQNTGELFF. CDR3 nucleotide sequence: TGTGCCAGCAGCCAAGATCAGAACACCGGGGAGCTGTTTTTT.

In nucleotides, the CDR3 is TGTGCCAGTAGTCTAAACGTCGGACAAGAGACCCAGTACTTC. Amino acids: CASSLNVGQETQYF. The V gene is TRBV19, the J gene TRBJ2-5; no firm D call. Trimming removed 5 bases from V and 2 bases from J, with 12 bases in between. The CDR3 contains 14 residues. Germline loops: CDR1 LNHDA, CDR2 SQIVND (reference sequence).

This clonotype was recorded only once. With a much larger clone just one base away, this may be a read error. The V gene is TRBV5-1, the J gene TRBJ2-7; a weak D match, TRBD2 (7 bases). Trimming shortened V by 5 bases and J by 0 bases, and 15 bases separated the two germline ends. The CDR3 consists of 15 residues. The germline CDR1 and CDR2 sequences are SGHRS and YFSETQ. Here the CDR3 reads CASRPNGGLSYEQYF. The CDR3 coding sequence is TGCGCCAGCAGGCCGAACGGGGGGCTCTCCTACGAGCAGTACTTC.

Worth noting for this clonotype: Since no conserved phenylalanine or tryptophan closes the CDR3, a read error is the likely cause. V usage is TRBV10-3 and J usage is TRBJ2-7, with TRBD1 matching 12 bases. The J segment lost 2 bases and the V segment lost 5 bases, leaving 7 bases of the junction unmatched. CDR1 and CDR2 (germline): ENHRY, SYGVKD. This CDR3 has 16 amino acids. CDR3 DNA: TGTGCCATCAGTCCTGGCGGGGACAGGGGGCCCTACGAGCAGTACTTG. As protein: CAISPGGDRGPYEQYL.

In its sample, this clonotype was seen many times. V is TRBV4-1 and J is TRBJ2-7; TRBD1 matches 10 bases. The CDR3 sequence is 14 residues long. Trimming at V came to 4 bases and at J to 2 bases, leaving 2 bases not matched to a gene. The V gene's germline CDR1 is MGHRA and CDR2 YSYEKL. The CDR3 DNA follows: TGCGCCAGCAGCCTCGGGACAGGGGCCTACGAGCAGTACTTC. Translated, it gives CASSLGTGAYEQYF.

In this sample, this clonotype turned up many times. The chain is built from TRBV9 and TRBJ2-6; 7 bases agree with TRBD1. Germline lookup yields CDR1 SGDLS and CDR2 YYNGEE. Unmatched junction bases numbered 5, after V lost 2 bases and J lost 0 bases. The CDR3 sequence is 17 residues long. CDR3 sequence (DNA): TGTGCCAGCAGCGTTTGGGACAGATCCTCTGGGGCCAACGTCCTGACTTTC. Protein: CASSVWDRSSGANVLTF.

V and J are TRBV25-1 and TRBJ2-5; D remains unclear. V was shortened by 8 bases and J by 2 bases, with 15 bases between the two germline ends. The CDR3 is made up of 14 amino acids. Germline loops: CDR1 MGHDK, CDR2 SYGVNS. In DNA, the CDR3 is TGTGCCAGCGTTGAGGTCATCGTACAAGAGACCCAGTACTTC. Protein product: CASVEVIVQETQYF.

This clonotype was counted at least ten times. The CDR3 sequence: CASSPGTGGRETQYF. The CDR3 DNA is TGCGCCAGCAGCCCCGGGACAGGGGGTAGGGAGACCCAGTACTTC. The chain carries TRBV10-2 and TRBJ2-5, with 11 nucleotides matching TRBD1. Germline CDR1 and CDR2: WSHSY and SAAADI. The CDR3 has 15 amino acids. V gave up 6 bases and J gave up 5 bases; unmatched junction bases: 8.

In its sample, this clonotype was seen many times. The chain links TRBV10-3 to TRBJ1-5, with D perhaps TRBD1 (5 bases). Trimming removed 4 bases at V and 11 bases at J, with 15 bases between. The CDR3 contains 13 residues. From germline, CDR1 is ENHRY and CDR2 SYGVKD. CDR3 residues: CAISGDPTKAQHF. As DNA, the CDR3 is TGTGCCATCAGTGGGGACCCAACCAAAGCCCAGCATTTT.

In the case of this clonotype: Just one base apart from a much larger clone, this may be a read error. The chain is built from TRBV10-3 and TRBJ2-5; 10 bases align to TRBD2. Per germline, CDR1 ENHRY and CDR2 SYGVKD. J was trimmed by 5 bases and V by 6 bases; bases with no gene match: 12. The CDR3 runs to 16 residues. The CDR3 loop is CAIRRLSGRVRETQYF. The DNA for the CDR3 is TGTGCCATCAGGAGGTTGAGCGGGAGGGTTCGGGAGACCCAGTACTTC.

The chain carries TRBV2 and TRBJ1-2; TRBD1 is a possible D gene (5 bases). Trimming took 8 bases from V and 6 from J, leaving 13 bases between them. The CDR3 is 12 amino acids. CDR1 and CDR2 from the germline V gene are SNHLY and FYNNEI. CDR3 residues: CASLTGGNGYTF. CDR3 bases: TGTGCCAGCTTAACTGGGGGAAATGGCTACACCTTC.

The chain recombines TRBV7-9 with TRBJ1-1; tentative D call: TRBD1 (5 bases). The CDR3 covers 16 residues. Germline V gene data show CDR1 as SEHNR and CDR2 as FQNEAQ (reference sequence). V lost 6 bases, J lost 3 bases, and 20 bases lay in between. CDR3: CASSFWARLGDTEAFF. CDR3 DNA: TGTGCCAGCAGTTTTTGGGCGAGACTGGGGGACACTGAAGCTTTCTTT. The full variable domain, rest sourced from reference TRBV7-9 and TRBJ1-1, is DTGVSQNPRHKITKRGQNVTFRCDPISEHNRLYWYRQTLGQGPEFLTYFQNEAQLEKSRLLSDRFSAERPKGSFSTLEIQRTEQGDSAMYLCASSFWARLGDTEAFFGQGTRLTVV.